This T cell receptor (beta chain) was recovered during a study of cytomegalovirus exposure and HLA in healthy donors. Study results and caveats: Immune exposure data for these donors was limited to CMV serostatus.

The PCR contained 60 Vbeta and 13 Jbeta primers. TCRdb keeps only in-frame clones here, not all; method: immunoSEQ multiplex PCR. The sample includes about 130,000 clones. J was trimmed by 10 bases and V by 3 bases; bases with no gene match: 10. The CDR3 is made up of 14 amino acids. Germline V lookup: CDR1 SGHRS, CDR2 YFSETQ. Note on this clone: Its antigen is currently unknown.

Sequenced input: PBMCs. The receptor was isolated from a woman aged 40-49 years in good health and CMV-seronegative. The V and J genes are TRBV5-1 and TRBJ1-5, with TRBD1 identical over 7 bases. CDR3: CASSSGQAGAPQHF. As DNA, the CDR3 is TGCGCCAGCAGCTCCGGACAGGCCGGGGCTCCCCAGCATTTT.